This T cell receptor (beta chain) is drawn from a study of T-cell reconstitution after alpha-beta-depleted transplantation in children. Study-wide points: Expanded graft clones numbering several hundred reportedly gave rise to alpha-beta T cells about two months after transplant. The high TCRbeta diversity at day 60 in some patients came from surviving recipient T cells and thymic progenitors. After one year, T-cell counts and TCRbeta diversity mostly came from new T cells.

Note on this clonotype: The antigen is unknown.

Trimming removed 2 bases from V and 0 bases from J, with 13 bases in between. CDR1 and CDR2 (germline): DFQATT, SNEGSKA (reference sequence). The CDR3 is 16 residues long. Library preparation (for TCRbeta) was performed with unique molecular identifiers. TCRdb passed the PCR reads through MiXCR, listing each CDR3 protein once. The sample shows 700,000 to 850,000 distinct CDR3 sequences, around 17% of them seen only once. The rearrangement joins TRBV20-1 to TRBJ1-4; D may be TRBD1 (6 bases). Sequencing was performed on PBMCs, mostly from graft donor cells, taken 360 days after TCRalphabeta/CD19-depleted stem cell transplant. This TCR was recovered from a male patient younger than 18 who had a stem cell transplant for acute lymphoblastic leukemia, so the T cells may come from the graft donor. CDR3 region: CSARWGGYATNEKLFF. DNA of the CDR3: TGCAGTGCTAGATGGGGGGGCTACGCAACTAATGAAAAACTGTTTTTT.